This T cell receptor (beta chain) was obtained from a study of blood T cell repertoires in COVID-19. Study background: Italy, Spain and the United States were the sources of the convalescent and acute COVID-19 samples. PBMCs, B-cell-depleted T cells, or T cells provided the cDNA or gDNA that made up the material.

Trimming pared 0 bases from V and 9 bases from J, leaving 10 bases between. CDR3 length: 12 residues. Germline V CDR1 and CDR2: SGHDT, YYEEEE. Generated by immunoSEQ multiplex PCR, the TCRdb table keeps only in-frame clones and is missing some. Of 140,000 to 150,000 clones listed, 75% to 90% are singletons. Assignments of participants to cohorts depended upon their own reported clinical history. The sample comprised PBMCs or T cells enriched from blood (not recorded which). The sequence was obtained from a man in his fifties or sixties who had recovered from COVID-19. The chain is built from TRBV5-6 and TRBJ2-7, with a possible D match to TRBD2 (6 bases). CDR3 sequence (DNA): TGTGCCAGCAGCTTGGCCTTGGGAGGGCAGTACTTC. It codes for CASSLALGGQYF.